One sample yielded the 24 T cell receptor beta chains listed below, sequenced in a study of shared clonotypes between healthy human individuals (dated by TCRdb to about 2020). The library relied on the immunoSEQ multiplex PCR assay. TCRdb's version of the immuneACCESS table is confined to in-frame rearrangements and falls short of the full clone set. An unresolved V gene accounts for under half of the shortfall where checked; the remainder is of unknown origin. The sample table contains some 2,000,000 clones; only one count was recorded for roughly 95% of them. Around 0.13% of the sample lies in the top ten. The sample consisted of naive CD4+ T cells sorted from blood. The sample's cell subset or site label, in plain terms: CD45RA+ positively selected. The source is a man aged 18 to 29 in good health.

This clone was observed a single time. The V call is TRBV30, the J call TRBJ1-2; 12 bases are shared with TRBD1. The CDR3 length is 12 residues. V lost 2 bases to trimming and J lost 12 bases; unmatched junction nucleotides: 4. Germline lookup yields CDR1 GTSNPN and CDR2 SVGIG (reference sequence). CDR3 DNA sequence: TGTGCCTGGAGTATCGGGACAGGGGGCCACACCTTC. This gives the protein CAWSIGTGGHTF.

To note about this clone: The sample contains more than one DNA sequence encoding this CDR3. V usage is TRBV28 and J usage is TRBJ1-5; unclear D gene. The CDR3 length is 13 residues. Trimming took 3 bases from V and 4 from J, leaving 7 bases between them. Germline lookup yields CDR1 MDHEN and CDR2 SYDVKM. The CDR3 DNA is TGTGCCAGCAGTTTTACGGGGAATCAGCCCCAGCATTTT. As protein: CASSFTGNQPQHF.

The V gene is TRBV4-2, the J gene TRBJ2-3; either TRBD1 or TRBD2 may supply D (5 bases each). The germline V gene encodes CDR1 LGHNA and CDR2 YNFKEQ. The CDR3 spans 13 residues. Trimming took 8 bases from V and 0 from J, leaving 9 bases between them. The CDR3 DNA is TGTGCCAGCCGGGGCGTTAGCACAGATACGCAGTATTTT. Translation gives CASRGVSTDTQYF.

This chain joins TRBV28 and TRBJ2-4; 7 nucleotides line up with TRBD1. The CDR3 length is 14 residues. CDR1 and CDR2 (germline): MDHEN, SYDVKM. Trimming at V came to 8 bases and at J to 2 bases, leaving 6 bases not matched to a gene. The CDR3 spells CASCNRGPKNIQYF. CDR3 DNA sequence: TGTGCCAGCTGTAACAGGGGTCCCAAAAACATTCAGTACTTC. The full variable domain, its missing parts supplied by reference TRBV28 and TRBJ2-4, is DVKVTQSSRYLVKRTGEKVFLECVQDMDHENMFWYRQDPGLGLRLIYFSYDVKMKEKGDIPEGYSVSREKKERFSLILESASTNQTSMYLCASCNRGPKNIQYFGAGTRLSVL.

This chain uses TRBV20-1 with TRBJ2-1, with D unclear. The germline gives CDR1 DFQATT, CDR2 SNEGSKA (reference sequence). The CDR3 runs to 11 residues. Deletions cut 5 bases from V and 6 bases from J, with 8 bases between. The CDR3 loop is CSAGSPNEQFF. DNA for the CDR3: TGCAGTGCTGGATCCCCCAATGAGCAGTTCTTC.

This sequence joins TRBV7-9 and TRBJ2-3; no definite D call. CDR3 length equals 14 residues. The ends were cut back, 4 bases at V and 1 base at J, with 9 bases in the middle. CDR1 is SEHNR, CDR2 FQNEAQ, per germline (reference sequence). The CDR3 nucleotides are TGTGCCAGCAGCTCCGTGTGGGGCACAGATACGCAGTATTTT. Its protein product is CASSSVWGTDTQYF. The full variable domain, rest sourced from reference TRBV7-9 and TRBJ2-3, is DTGVSQNPRHKITKRGQNVTFRCDPISEHNRLYWYRQTLGQGPEFLTYFQNEAQLEKSRLLSDRFSAERPKGSFSTLEIQRTEQGDSAMYLCASSSVWGTDTQYFGPGTRLTVL.

This rearrangement joins TRBV5-1 to TRBJ2-7; D might be TRBD2 (5 bases). This CDR3 region has 13 residues. The germline V gene encodes CDR1 SGHRS and CDR2 YFSETQ. Between the trimmed V and J ends, which lost 5 bases and 5 bases, there was a span of 14 bases. CDR3 sequence reads: CASSRGPWDEQYF. DNA for the CDR3: TGCGCCAGCAGTCGCGGGCCGTGGGACGAGCAGTACTTC.

This chain links TRBV5-5 with TRBJ1-2; D is perhaps TRBD1 (5 bases). This CDR3 is built from 14 residues. Germline V lookup: CDR1 SGHKS, CDR2 YYEKEE (reference sequence). V was clipped by 4 bases and J by 4 bases, with 14 bases between them. CDR3: CASSLPQAGYGYTF. The CDR3 nucleotides are TGTGCCAGCAGCCTACCACAGGCGGGCTATGGCTACACCTTC.

The genes are TRBV6-4 and TRBJ2-1, with D perhaps TRBD1 (6 bases). CDR1 MRHNA and CDR2 SNTAGT come from the germline V gene. Trimming shortened V by 10 bases and J by 0 bases, and 13 bases separated the two germline ends. The length of the CDR3 is 14 residues. The CDR3 bases are TGTGCCACCCGCCGGGACAACTCCTACAATGAGCAGTTCTTC. Encoded protein: CATRRDNSYNEQFF.

This chain uses TRBV5-1 with TRBJ1-2; D ambiguous. Germline values: CDR1 SGHRS, CDR2 YFSETQ. The CDR3 sequence is 13 residues long. The V gene lost 4 bases and the J gene lost 3 bases, with 10 bases spanning the gap. As DNA, the CDR3 is TGCGCCAGCAGCCCCTCTCGAGACTATGGCTACACCTTC. Amino acids: CASSPSRDYGYTF.

The chain couples TRBV7-2 to TRBJ1-4, with D perhaps TRBD1 (6 bases). This CDR3 is built from 14 residues. Germline lookup yields CDR1 SGHTA and CDR2 FQGNSA. The V end lost 4 bases, the J end lost 15 bases, and 21 bases lay between the germline ends. DNA for the CDR3: TGTGCCAGCAGCTCTGGACAGCCCTCGGAAGAGGTGTTTTTT. Amino acids: CASSSGQPSEEVFF. Filled out from reference TRBV7-2 and TRBJ1-4, the complete variable domain reads GAGVSQSPSNKVTEKGKDVELRCDPISGHTALYWYRQSLGQGLEFLIYFQGNSAPDKSGLPSDRFSAERTGGSVSTLTIQRTQQEDSAVYLCASSSGQPSEEVFFGSGTQLSVL.

J is TRBJ2-1 and V is TRBV20-1; D not resolved. The CDR3 contains 11 residues. CDR1 is DFQATT and CDR2 is SNEGSKA in the germline V gene (reference sequence). DNA of the CDR3: TGCAGCCGTGGGGTATACAATGAGCAGTTCTTC. The encoded protein is CSRGVYNEQFF.

The CDR3 loop is CASSPSGDADTQYF. The CDR3 bases are TGCGCCAGCAGCCCCTCGGGGGACGCAGATACGCAGTATTTT. The chain combines TRBV5-1 with TRBJ2-3; possible D gene TRBD2, 6 bases. In germline, CDR1 is SGHRS, CDR2 YFSETQ. Trimming pared 4 bases from V and 4 bases from J, leaving 13 bases between. The CDR3 extends over 14 amino acids.

The genes are TRBV19 and TRBJ1-2; 7 nucleotides align to TRBD1. The CDR3 contains 12 residues. Per the germline V gene, CDR1 is LNHDA and CDR2 is SQIVND (reference sequence). Written as DNA, the CDR3 is TGTCGCATCAATAACAGGGGAGTGGGCTACACCTTC. It is translated as CRINNRGVGYTF.

Note on this clone: At one end the junction does not follow the germline gene, possibly because of a read error. The chain carries TRBV7-7 and TRBJ1-1; a weak D match, TRBD1 (6 bases). Germline CDR1 reads SSHAT; CDR2 reads FNYEAQ (reference sequence). This CDR3 has 13 residues. The CDR3 spells CASSLLQGTEAFF. The CDR3 region has the DNA TGTGCTAGCAGCTTACTACAGGGCACTGAAGCTTTCTTT.

The chain joins TRBV21-1 to TRBJ1-5; no DNA check was done on the table's D call, TRBD1. TRBV21-1 is a pseudogene locus. The CDR3 extends over 17 amino acids. CDR3 sequence (DNA): TGTGCCAGCAGGACAGGCACAGGGGAAGGATGCAATCAGCCCCAGCATTTT. This encodes CASRTGTGEGCNQPQHF.

The J gene is TRBJ2-7, the V gene TRBV5-1, with D maybe TRBD2 (6 bases). CDR3 size: 17 residues. Germline CDR1 is SGHRS and CDR2 is YFSETQ. Trimming removed 4 bases from V and 0 bases from J, with 20 bases in between. CDR3 in DNA: TGCGCCAGCAGCCACCGGGGGTTGGCGGGGTACTCCTACGAGCAGTACTTC. Its translation: CASSHRGLAGYSYEQYF.

V is TRBV6-1 and J is TRBJ2-7; unclear D gene. The CDR3 spans 14 residues. Trimming removed 4 bases from V and 0 bases from J, with 10 bases in between. CDR1 MNHNS and CDR2 SASEGT come from the germline V gene. CDR3 region: CASSASGPSYEQYF. The CDR3 nucleotides read TGTGCCAGCAGTGCGAGTGGCCCCTCCTACGAGCAGTACTTC.

About this clone: The sample contains more than one DNA sequence encoding this CDR3. This chain uses TRBV5-1 with TRBJ1-6; no reliable D call. Germline assignment: CDR1 SGHRS and CDR2 YFSETQ. Trimming pared 0 bases from V and 7 bases from J, leaving 8 bases between. This CDR3 spans 14 amino acids. The CDR3 sequence: CASSLEGRNSPLHF. CDR3 in DNA: TGCGCCAGCAGCTTGGAGGGCCGAAATTCACCCCTCCACTTT.

The V gene is TRBV5-1, the J gene TRBJ2-2; D remains ambiguous. The CDR3 extends over 13 amino acids. The V and J ends lost 0 bases and 7 bases respectively, with 7 bases between them. Germline CDR1 reads SGHRS; CDR2 reads YFSETQ. The CDR3 coding sequence is TGCGCCAGCAGCTTGGAAAACGGCGGGGAGCTGTTTTTT. Translated: CASSLENGGELFF.

This rearrangement joins TRBV9 to TRBJ1-6, with unresolved D. The CDR3 contains 14 residues. Germline CDR1 reads SGDLS; CDR2 reads YYNGEE. Trimming shortened V by 2 bases and J by 7 bases, and 10 bases separated the two germline ends. CDR3 sequence: CASSVFGGNSPLHF. Here the CDR3 DNA reads TGTGCCAGCAGCGTCTTTGGTGGAAATTCACCCCTCCACTTT.

The chain combines TRBV27 with TRBJ1-5, with TRBD1 identical over 7 bases. Trimming removed 0 bases from V and 2 bases from J; junction bases left unmatched: 10. The CDR3 spans 18 residues. The germline CDR1 and CDR2 sequences are MNHEY and SMNVEV (reference sequence). The CDR3 DNA reads as TGTGCCAGCAGTTTATCGGGAACAGGGGTAATGCGCAATCAGCCCCAGCATTTT. Translated, it gives CASSLSGTGVMRNQPQHF.

CDR3 bases: TGCGCCAGCAGCCAAGATCGAGCTAGCGGAGCCTTAGGGACCCAGTACTTC. Translated, it gives CASSQDRASGALGTQYF. J is TRBJ2-5 and V is TRBV4-3, with 7 bases lining up with TRBD2. The CDR3 loop spans 17 amino acids. In germline, CDR1 is LGHNA, CDR2 YSLEER. J lost 7 bases, V lost 0 bases, and 14 bases had no gene match.

V usage is TRBV6-5 and J usage is TRBJ1-5, with D possibly TRBD1 on 5 matching bases. Between the trimmed V and J ends, which lost 6 bases and 4 bases, there was a span of 10 bases. CDR1 is MNHEY and CDR2 is SVGAGI in the germline V gene. The CDR3 is 13 residues long. Written as DNA, the CDR3 is TGTGCCAGCAGGCCGGGGCCAAATCAGCCCCAGCATTTT. Its protein is CASRPGPNQPQHF.